This T cell receptor (beta chain) was captured in a study of CD8 T cells in ankylosing spondylitis. Notes on the study in general: Matched ankylosing spondylitis synovial fluid reportedly contained a significantly enriched population of disease-linked clones.

Using its own MiXCR run on the 5' RACE reads, TCRdb lists one record per CDR3 protein. The sample lists about 240,000 distinct CDR3 sequences; about 9.1% were seen once. Looked up from germline, CDR1 is SGHRS and CDR2 is YFSETQ. The CDR3 has 12 amino acids. Trimming cost V 2 bases and J 8 bases, with 10 bases left between them. The sample holds many counts of this clonotype. The target antigen is unknown. V is TRBV5-1 and J is TRBJ1-1, with D possibly TRBD1 on 5 matching bases. This TCR was sampled from a male donor with ankylosing spondylitis or in good health (not recorded which). What was sequenced was blood, either unsorted or a sorted T cell fraction (not recorded which). DNA for the CDR3: TGCGCCAGCAGCTTAACCCAGGGAGAAGCTTTCTTT. The encoded protein is CASSLTQGEAFF.